This T cell receptor beta chain was recorded in a study of cytotoxic CD8 clonotypes in ibrutinib-treated CLL. About the research overall: There were, on average, over 250,000 productive templates and 94,082 productive rearrangements per sample. Study-wide points: Collection times varied between progressing and sustained-remission patients. Public clonotypes, an uncommon group, contracted or remained stable on treatment.

The CDR3 extends over 15 amino acids. Germline CDR1 and CDR2: GTSNPN and SVGIG (reference sequence). V was clipped by 0 bases and J by 3 bases, with 14 bases between them. Sequencing was performed with immunoSEQ multiplex PCR; in TCRdb, only in-frame clones are kept and a portion is missing. The sample comprises 200,000 to 250,000 clones, 70% of which are singletons, and 5.5% to 6% rests with the top ten. About this clone: Its cognate antigen is unknown.

The sequencing used PBMCs, collected after 12 months of ibrutinib treatment. This TCR was recovered from a human donor with chronic lymphocytic leukemia. This chain links TRBV30 with TRBJ1-1; a weak D match, TRBD1 (6 bases). CDR3 amino acids: CAWSVGWGLHTEAFF. As DNA, the CDR3 is TGTGCCTGGAGTGTAGGGTGGGGGCTTCACACTGAAGCTTTCTTT.